This TCR beta chain was identified during a study of blood T cell repertoires in COVID-19. Clones were sequenced by immunoSEQ multiplex PCR, and TCRdb holds only the in-frame ones, with some missing. The data hold 70,000 or so clones, with over 80% observed a single time. This TCR was recovered from a woman between 50 and 59 years old with acute or convalescent COVID-19. Sequencing was done on a sample of peripheral blood.

DNA of the CDR3: TGTGCCAGGAAGAGCAGCGGTAGCGGGAGGGGTGGAAATGAGCAGTTCTTC. This sequence encodes CARKSSGSGRGGNEQFF. This chain connects TRBV21-1 to TRBJ2-1; the table's TRBD2 call for D was not verified on the DNA. TRBV21-1 is a pseudogene. CDR3 length: 17 amino acids.